The T cell receptor (beta chain) described here comes from a study of regulatory dendritic cells for organ transplantation. Here immunoSEQ multiplex PCR was the method, and the copy in TCRdb shows in-frame clones only, minus some. The table includes over 20,000 clones, 70% to 90% detected once. CFSE-labeled sorted T cells met regulatory or mature dendritic cells for about five days. This CDR3 has 13 amino acids. Germline CDR1 is MGHRA and CDR2 is YSYEKL. V was cut by 6 bases and J by 2 bases, with 10 bases left in between. Turning to this clone: No antigen is known for it.

The sequencing sample was made of naive CD4+ T cells from blood cultured with regulatory dendritic cells. Subset in this sample: CD45RA+ naive T cells. V and J are TRBV4-1 and TRBJ1-1, with D unclear. The clonotype comes from a human donor in good health. CDR3 protein: CASRQLTNTEAFF. DNA for the CDR3: TGCGCCAGCAGACAGCTCACCAACACTGAAGCTTTCTTT.